The T cell receptor (beta chain) described here comes from a study of CD8+ T cells in alopecia areata. As for this clone: The target antigen is unknown.

RNA was extracted and reverse transcribed into cDNA as the sequencing template. Method: immunoSEQ multiplex PCR; TCRdb's copy keeps in-frame clones and lacks some. The sample yields 180,000 or so clones, 50% to 75% seen once. Noted treatment: oral pan-JAK inhibitor, 5-10 mg twice daily. Germline CDR1 is MNHEY and CDR2 is SMNVEV (reference sequence). V lost 4 bases to trimming and J lost 5 bases; unmatched junction nucleotides: 8. The length of the CDR3 is 15 residues. Regarding the study as a whole: Normal scalp showed lower clonality than lesional scalp, especially alopecia totalis/universalis.

The specimen was CD4+ T cells sorted from blood, collected at approximately week 60, from a patient treated with tofacitinib. The V and J genes are TRBV27 and TRBJ2-7; TRBD1 agrees at 10 bases. The receptor was isolated from a human donor with alopecia areata. The DNA of the CDR3 is TGTGCCAGCAGTTCATCCGACAGGGGGCGAAACGAGCAGTACTTC. The encoded protein is CASSSSDRGRNEQYF.